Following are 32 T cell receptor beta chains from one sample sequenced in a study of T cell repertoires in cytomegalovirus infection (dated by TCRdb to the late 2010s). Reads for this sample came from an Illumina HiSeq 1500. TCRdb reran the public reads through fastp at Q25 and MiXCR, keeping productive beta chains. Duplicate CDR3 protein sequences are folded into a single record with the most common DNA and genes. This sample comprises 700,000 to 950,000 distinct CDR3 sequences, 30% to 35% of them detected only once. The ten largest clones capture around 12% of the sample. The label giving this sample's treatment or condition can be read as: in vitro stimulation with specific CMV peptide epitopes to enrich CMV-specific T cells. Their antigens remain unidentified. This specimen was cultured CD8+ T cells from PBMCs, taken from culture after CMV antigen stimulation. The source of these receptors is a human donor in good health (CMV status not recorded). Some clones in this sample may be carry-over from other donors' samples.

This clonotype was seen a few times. The chain's CDR3 is CASSLGRTEDHYGYTF. The CDR3 DNA reads TGTGCCAGCAGCTTAGGAAGGACGGAGGACCACTATGGCTACACCTTC. The chain employs TRBV7-9 and TRBJ1-2; D call uncertain. Germline V gene sequence: CDR1 SEHNR, CDR2 FQNEAQ (reference sequence). This CDR3 has 16 amino acids. V was trimmed by 1 base and J by 3 bases, leaving 15 bases between them.

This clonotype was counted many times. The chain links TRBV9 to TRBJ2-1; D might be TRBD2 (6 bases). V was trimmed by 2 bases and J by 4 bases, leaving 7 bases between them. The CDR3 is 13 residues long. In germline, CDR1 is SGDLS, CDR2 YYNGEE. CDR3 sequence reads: CASSVGTYNEQFF. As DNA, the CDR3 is TGTGCCAGCAGCGTCGGGACTTACAATGAGCAGTTCTTC.

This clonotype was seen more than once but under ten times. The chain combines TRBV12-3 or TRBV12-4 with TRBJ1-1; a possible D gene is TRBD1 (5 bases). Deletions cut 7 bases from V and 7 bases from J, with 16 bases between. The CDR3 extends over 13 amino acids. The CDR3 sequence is CASKAARGLEAFF. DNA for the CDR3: TGTGCCAGCAAAGCAGCTCGGGGACTTGAAGCTTTCTTT.

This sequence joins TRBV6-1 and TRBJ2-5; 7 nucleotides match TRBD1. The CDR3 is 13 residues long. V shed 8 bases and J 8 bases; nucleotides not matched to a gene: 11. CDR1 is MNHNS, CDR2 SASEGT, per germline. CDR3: CASQDIRGLTQYF. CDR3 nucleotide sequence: TGTGCCAGCCAAGACATAAGGGGGCTCACCCAGTACTTC.

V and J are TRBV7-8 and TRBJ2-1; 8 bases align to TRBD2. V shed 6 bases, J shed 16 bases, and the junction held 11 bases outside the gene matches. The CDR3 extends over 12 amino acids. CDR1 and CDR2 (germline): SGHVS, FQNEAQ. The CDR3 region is CASREAGADSFF. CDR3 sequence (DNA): TGTGCCAGCAGAGAAGCGGGGGCGGATTCATTCTTC. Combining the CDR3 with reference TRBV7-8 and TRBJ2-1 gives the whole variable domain GAGVSQSPRYKVAKRGQDVALRCDPISGHVSLFWYQQALGQGPEFLTYFQNEAQLDKSGLPSDRFFAERPEGSVSTLKIQRTQQEDSAVYLCASREAGADSFFGPGTRLTVL.

The CDR3 DNA follows: TGTGCCACCAGCAGACCTCCCGGGTCTCTACGAACTAATGAAAAACTGTTTTTT. Protein sequence: CATSRPPGSLRTNEKLFF. The chain employs TRBV15 and TRBJ1-4; the D is unclear. CDR3 length: 18 amino acids. V was pared by 2 bases and J by 1 base, with 17 bases between. Germline loops: CDR1 LNHNV, CDR2 YYDKDF (reference sequence).

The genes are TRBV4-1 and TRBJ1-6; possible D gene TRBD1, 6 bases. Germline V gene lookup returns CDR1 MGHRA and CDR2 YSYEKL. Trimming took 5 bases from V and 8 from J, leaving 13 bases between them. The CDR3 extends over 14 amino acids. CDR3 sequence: CASSNREGDSPLHF. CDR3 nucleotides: TGCGCCAGCAGCAACAGGGAGGGGGATTCACCCCTCCACTTT.

The CDR3 here is CASSQLRDTISYEQYF. The CDR3 DNA follows: TGCGCCAGCAGCCAACTCCGGGACACTATCTCCTACGAGCAGTACTTC. The chain joins TRBV4-1 to TRBJ2-7; weak D call: TRBD1 (6 bases). The CDR3 totals 16 residues. Germline V gene data show CDR1 as MGHRA and CDR2 as YSYEKL. The V end lost 2 bases, the J end lost 0 bases, and 14 bases lay between the germline ends.

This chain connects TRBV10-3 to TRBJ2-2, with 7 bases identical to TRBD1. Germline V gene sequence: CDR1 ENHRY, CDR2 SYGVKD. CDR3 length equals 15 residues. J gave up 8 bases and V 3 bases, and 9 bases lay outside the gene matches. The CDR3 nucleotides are TGTGCCATCAGTGAATTCACGACAGGGTCGGGGGAGCTGTTTTTT. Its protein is CAISEFTTGSGELFF.

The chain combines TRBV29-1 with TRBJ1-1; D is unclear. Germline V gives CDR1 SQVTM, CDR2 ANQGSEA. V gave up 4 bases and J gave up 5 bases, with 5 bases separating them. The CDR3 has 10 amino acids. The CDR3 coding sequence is TGCAGCGTTGTTTTTACTGAAGCTTTCTTT. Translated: CSVVFTEAFF.

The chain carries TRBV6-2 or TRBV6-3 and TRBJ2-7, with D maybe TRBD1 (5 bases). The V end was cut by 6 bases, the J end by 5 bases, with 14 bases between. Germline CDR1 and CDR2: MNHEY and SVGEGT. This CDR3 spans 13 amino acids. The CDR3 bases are TGTGCCAGCAGACCTATCGACAGTAACGAGCAGTACGTC. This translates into CASRPIDSNEQYV.

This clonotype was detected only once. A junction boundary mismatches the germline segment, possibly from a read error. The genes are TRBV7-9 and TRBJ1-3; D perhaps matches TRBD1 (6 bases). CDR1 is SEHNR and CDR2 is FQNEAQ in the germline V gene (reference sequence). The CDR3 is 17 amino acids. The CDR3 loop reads CASSRVEQGSSGNTTYF. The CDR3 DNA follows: TGTGCCAGCAGCCGAGTTGAACAGGGAAGCTCTGGAAACACCACATATTTT.

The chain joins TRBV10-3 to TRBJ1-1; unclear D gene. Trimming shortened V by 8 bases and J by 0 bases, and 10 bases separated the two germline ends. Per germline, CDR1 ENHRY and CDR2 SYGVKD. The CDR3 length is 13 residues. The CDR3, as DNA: TGTGCCATCGGAAACAGCATGAACACTGAAGCTTTCTTT. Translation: CAIGNSMNTEAFF.

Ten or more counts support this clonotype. In DNA form, the CDR3 reads TGTGCCAGTAGAACGGTGGGGGGCAATGAGCAGTTCTTC. Its protein product is CASRTVGGNEQFF. The chain recombines TRBV19 with TRBJ2-1; the D gene is possibly TRBD2 (6 bases). The CDR3 has 13 amino acids. Germline CDR1 LNHDA, CDR2 SQIVND (reference sequence). V was cut by 6 bases and J by 6 bases, with 12 bases left in between.

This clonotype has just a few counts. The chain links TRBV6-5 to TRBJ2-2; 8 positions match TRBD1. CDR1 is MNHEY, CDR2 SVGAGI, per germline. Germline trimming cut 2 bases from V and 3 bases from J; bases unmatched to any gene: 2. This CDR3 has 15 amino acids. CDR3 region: CASSYGTGHTGELFF. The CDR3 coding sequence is TGTGCCAGCAGTTACGGGACAGGACACACCGGGGAGCTGTTTTTT.

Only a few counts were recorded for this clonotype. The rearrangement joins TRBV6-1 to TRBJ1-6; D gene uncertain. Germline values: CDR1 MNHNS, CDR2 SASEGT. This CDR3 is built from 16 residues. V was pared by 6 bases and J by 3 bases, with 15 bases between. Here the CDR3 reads CASSPRGQYYNSPLHF. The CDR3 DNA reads TGTGCCAGCAGCCCTCGAGGGCAGTACTATAATTCACCCCTCCACTTT.

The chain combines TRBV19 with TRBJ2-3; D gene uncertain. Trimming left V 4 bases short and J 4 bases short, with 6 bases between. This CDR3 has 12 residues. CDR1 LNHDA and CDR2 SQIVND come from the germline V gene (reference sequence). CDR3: CASSNAPDTQYF. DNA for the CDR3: TGTGCCAGTAGTAACGCCCCAGATACGCAGTATTTT.

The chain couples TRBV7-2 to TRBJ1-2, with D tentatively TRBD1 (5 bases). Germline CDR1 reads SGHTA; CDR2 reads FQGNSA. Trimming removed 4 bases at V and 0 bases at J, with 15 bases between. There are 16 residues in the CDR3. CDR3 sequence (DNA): TGTGCCAGCAGCTCCTCCCCGGGGCCAGCTAACTATGGCTACACCTTC. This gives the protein CASSSSPGPANYGYTF.

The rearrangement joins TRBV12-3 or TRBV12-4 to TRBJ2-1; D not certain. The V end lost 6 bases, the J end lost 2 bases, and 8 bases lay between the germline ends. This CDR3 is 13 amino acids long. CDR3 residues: CASSRRTYNEQFF. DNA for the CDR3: TGTGCCAGCAGCCGGCGGACCTACAATGAGCAGTTCTTC.

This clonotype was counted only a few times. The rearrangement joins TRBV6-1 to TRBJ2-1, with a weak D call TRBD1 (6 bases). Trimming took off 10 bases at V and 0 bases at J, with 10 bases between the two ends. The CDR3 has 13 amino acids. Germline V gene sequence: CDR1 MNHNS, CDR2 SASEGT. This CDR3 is CATHRVSYNEQFF. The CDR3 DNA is TGTGCCACCCACAGGGTCTCCTACAATGAGCAGTTCTTC.

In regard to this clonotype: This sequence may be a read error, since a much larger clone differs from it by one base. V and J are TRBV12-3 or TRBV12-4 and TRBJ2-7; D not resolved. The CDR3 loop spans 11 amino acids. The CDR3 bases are TGTGCCAACAGTTTATCCGGCTTGGAGTACTTC. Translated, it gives CANSLSGLEYF.

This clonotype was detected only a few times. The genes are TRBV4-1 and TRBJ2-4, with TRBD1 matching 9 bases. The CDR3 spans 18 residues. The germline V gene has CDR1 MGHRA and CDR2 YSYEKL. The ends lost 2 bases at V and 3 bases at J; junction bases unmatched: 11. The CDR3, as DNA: TGCGCCAGCAGCCAACTACAACAGGGGGCGCTGAGCAAAAACATTCAGTACTTC. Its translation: CASSQLQQGALSKNIQYF.

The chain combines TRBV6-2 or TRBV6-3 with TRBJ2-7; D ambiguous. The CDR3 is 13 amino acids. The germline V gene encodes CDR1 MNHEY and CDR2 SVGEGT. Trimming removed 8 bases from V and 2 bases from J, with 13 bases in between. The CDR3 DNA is TGTGCCAGCGTTCCCCAGCTTACCTACGAGCAGTACTTC. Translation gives CASVPQLTYEQYF.

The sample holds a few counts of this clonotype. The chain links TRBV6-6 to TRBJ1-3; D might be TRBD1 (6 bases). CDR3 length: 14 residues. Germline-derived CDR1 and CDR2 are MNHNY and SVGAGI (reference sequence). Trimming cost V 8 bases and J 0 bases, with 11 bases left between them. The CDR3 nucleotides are TGTGCCAGCGGAAGGGGGGCCTCTGGAAACACCATATATTTT. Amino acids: CASGRGASGNTIYF.

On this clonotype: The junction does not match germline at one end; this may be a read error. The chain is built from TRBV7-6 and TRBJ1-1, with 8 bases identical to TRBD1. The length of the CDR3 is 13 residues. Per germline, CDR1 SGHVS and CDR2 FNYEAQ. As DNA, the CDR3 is TGTGCTAGCAGCAGGGGGCTGAACACTGAAGATTTCTTT. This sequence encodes CASSRGLNTEDFF.

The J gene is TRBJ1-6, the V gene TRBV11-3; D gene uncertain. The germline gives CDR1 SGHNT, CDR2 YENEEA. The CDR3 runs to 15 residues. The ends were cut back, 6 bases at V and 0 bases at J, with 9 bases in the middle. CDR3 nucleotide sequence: TGTGCCAGCAGGCTCCGGGACTCCTATAATTCACCCCTCCACTTT. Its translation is CASRLRDSYNSPLHF.

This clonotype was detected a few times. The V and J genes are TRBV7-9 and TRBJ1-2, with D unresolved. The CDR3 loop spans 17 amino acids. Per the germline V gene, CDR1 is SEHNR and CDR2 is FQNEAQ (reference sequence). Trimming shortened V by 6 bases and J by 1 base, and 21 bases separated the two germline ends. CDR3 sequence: CASSLAPWTESNYGYTF. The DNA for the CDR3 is TGTGCCAGCAGTCTAGCGCCCTGGACCGAAAGTAACTATGGCTACACCTTC.

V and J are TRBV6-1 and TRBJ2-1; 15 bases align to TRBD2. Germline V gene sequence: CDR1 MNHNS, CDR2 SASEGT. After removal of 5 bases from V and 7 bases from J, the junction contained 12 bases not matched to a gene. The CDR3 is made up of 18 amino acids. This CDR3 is CASSYRTSGGEGRNEQFF. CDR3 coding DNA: TGTGCCAGCAGTTATAGGACTAGCGGGGGGGAAGGTCGGAATGAGCAGTTCTTC.

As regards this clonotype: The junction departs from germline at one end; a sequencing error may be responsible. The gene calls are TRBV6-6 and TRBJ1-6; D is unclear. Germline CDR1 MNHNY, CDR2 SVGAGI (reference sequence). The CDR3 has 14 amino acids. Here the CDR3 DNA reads TGTGCCAGCATAAACTCAGAGAATAATTCACCCCCCCACTTT. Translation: CASINSENNSPPHF.

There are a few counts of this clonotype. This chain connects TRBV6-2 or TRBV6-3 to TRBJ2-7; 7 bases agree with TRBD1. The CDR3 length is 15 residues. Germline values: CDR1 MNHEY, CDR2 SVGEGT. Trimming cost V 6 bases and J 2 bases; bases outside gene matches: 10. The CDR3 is CASSGQATPPYEQYV. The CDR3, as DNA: TGTGCCAGCAGCGGACAGGCTACCCCTCCCTACGAGCAGTACGTC.

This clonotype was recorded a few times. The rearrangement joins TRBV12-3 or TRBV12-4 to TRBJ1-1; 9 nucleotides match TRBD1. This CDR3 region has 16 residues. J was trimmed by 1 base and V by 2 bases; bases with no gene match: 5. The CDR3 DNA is TGTGCCAGCAGTTTATTGGGACAGGGAGCGAACACTGAAGCTTTCTTT. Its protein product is CASSLLGQGANTEAFF.

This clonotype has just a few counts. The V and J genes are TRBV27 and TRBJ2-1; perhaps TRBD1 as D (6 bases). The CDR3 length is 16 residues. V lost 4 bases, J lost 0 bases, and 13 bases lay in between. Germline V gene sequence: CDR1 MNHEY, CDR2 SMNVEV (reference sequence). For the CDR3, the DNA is TGTGCCAGCAGTTCCAAACAGGGTCGCTCCTACAATGAGCAGTTCTTC. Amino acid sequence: CASSSKQGRSYNEQFF.